The present TCR beta chain was sequenced within a study of identical twins. Study observations and caveats: Its conclusions, products of cross-sectional statistical analysis, did not come from following the same donors. Out-of-frame alpha sequences common to twins exhibited an excess of low generation probability.

This clonotype was counted many times. Antigen: not known. TCRdb redid the calling of the 5' RACE reads with MiXCR, one entry per CDR3 protein. The table lists about 920,000 distinct CDR3 sequences, 9% to 15% of them singletons. Healthy Caucasians were all of the donors. The data were also submitted as part of a second study, on yellow fever vaccine responses in identical twins.

Sequencing was performed on PBMCs. The sequence was obtained from a woman younger than 35 in good health.

The CDR3 loop reads CSVVDRGDYGYTF. DNA of the CDR3: TGCAGCGTAGTGGACAGGGGCGATTATGGCTACACCTTC. J is TRBJ1-2 and V is TRBV29-1, with 9 bases that match TRBD1. J lost 5 bases, V lost 6 bases, and 7 bases had no gene match. CDR1 is SQVTM and CDR2 is ANQGSEA in the germline V gene. This CDR3 contains 13 residues.